This T cell receptor beta chain stems from a study of regulatory T cells in long-lasting Graves disease. The overall study: Antithyroid drugs had been taken under 3 months by newly diagnosed Graves' patients.

Trimming removed 6 bases from V and 0 bases from J, with 12 bases in between. CDR1 and CDR2 (germline): SNHLY, FYNNEI. The CDR3 sequence is 15 residues long. Time point: newly diagnosed GD, antithyroid drugs for less than 3 months. From PBMCs, RNA was extracted and then used to make the TCR library. Patients hailed from an endocrinology department in Xi'an, China. This clonotype has at least ten counts. iRepertoire HTBI primers and Arm-PCR of CDR3 regions built TCR beta libraries. TCRdb processed the multiplex PCR reads anew with MiXCR; each CDR3 protein has one entry. In the table there are 400,000 to 550,000 distinct CDR3 sequences, 14% to 15% of which are singletons. This sample also appeared in a second study, on T cells in Graves' hyperthyroidism and ophthalmopathy. That report adds: The model anticipated ophthalmopathy a median around six months pre-onset.

The clonotype originates from a woman in her twenties or thirties with Graves disease. The sequences come from peripheral blood mononuclear cells (PBMCs), collected at new diagnosis, from a patient treated with antithyroid drugs. The chain recombines TRBV2 with TRBJ1-3; D may be TRBD1 (5 bases). CDR3 loop: CASRVDRTSGNTIYF. The CDR3 DNA reads as TGTGCCAGCAGAGTCGACAGAACCTCTGGAAACACCATATATTTT.